This entry describes one TCR beta chain. The data belong to a study of blood T cell repertoires in COVID-19. Germline loops: CDR1 SQVTM, CDR2 ANQGSEA. V shed 5 bases and J shed 2 bases, with 15 bases lying between them. There are 15 residues in the CDR3. Some clones are missing from TCRdb's copy, which holds only in-frame ones; the method was immunoSEQ multiplex PCR. The sample lists some 200,000 clones; approximately 90% were seen once. Source material: peripheral blood. The sequence derives from a man aged 80 or over with acute or convalescent COVID-19. J is TRBJ1-4 and V is TRBV29-1, with D possibly TRBD1 on 6 matching bases. CDR3 amino acids: CSVQKDRGTNEKLFF. The DNA of the CDR3 is TGCAGCGTTCAGAAGGACAGAGGGACTAATGAAAAACTGTTTTTT.